Listed below are T cell receptor beta chains from one sample, sequenced in a study of T cells after yellow fever vaccination. TCRdb re-analysed the 5' RACE reads in MiXCR, keeping a single row per CDR3 protein. The table records a few hundred thousand distinct CDR3 sequences, around 19% of them present only once. The source was PBMCs, collected before the yellow fever booster vaccination. The origin of the receptors is a man in his late teens or twenties who received the YFV17D yellow fever vaccine. Both conserved end residues are part of each CDR3. The order of the fields is V gene, clone size, D gene, J gene, CDR3 protein, CDR3 DNA. A D gene is named only where the DNA matches it firmly. Clone size is shown for a subset of rows, as once, few, many or a class of expanded clone.

V: TRBV30
size: NA
D: NA
J: TRBJ1-2
CDR3: CACIRQAGYGYTF
DNA: TGTGCCTGCATAAGGCAGGCCGGCTATGGCTACACCTTC

V: TRBV14
size: few
D: NA
J: TRBJ1-3
CDR3: CASSLLEGNTIYF
DNA: TGTGCCAGCAGCCTCCTCGAAGGAAACACCATATATTTT

V: TRBV7-9
size: few
D: NA
J: TRBJ1-6
CDR3: CASSFPNSQNSALHF
DNA: TGTGCCAGCAGCTTTCCGAACAGCCAAAATTCGGCCCTCCACTTT

V: TRBV29-1
size: NA
D: TRBD1
J: TRBJ1-2
CDR3: CSVGGLQGAEGYTF
DNA: TGCAGCGTTGGGGGGCTCCAGGGGGCAGAGGGCTACACCTTC

V: TRBV5-1
size: NA
D: NA
J: TRBJ1-6
CDR3: CASSFEGPHSPNSPLHF
DNA: TGCGCCAGCAGCTTCGAGGGGCCGCATTCCCCAAATTCACCCCTCCACTTT

V: TRBV10-3
size: few
D: TRBD1
J: TRBJ2-1
CDR3: CAISDRGLNEQFF
DNA: TGTGCCATCAGCGACAGGGGGCTTAATGAGCAGTTCTTC

V: TRBV12-3/TRBV12-4
size: few
D: TRBD2
J: TRBJ2-3
CDR3: CASITSVTDTQYF
DNA: TGTGCCAGCATTACTAGCGTCACAGATACGCAGTATTTT

V: TRBV20-1
size: NA
D: TRBD2
J: TRBJ2-2
CDR3: CSAVPAGGLNTGELFF
DNA: TGCAGTGCTGTACCAGCGGGGGGGCTTAACACCGGGGAGCTGTTTTTT

V: TRBV18
size: few
D: TRBD2
J: TRBJ2-4
CDR3: CASSPSVLAGGRTKNIQYF
DNA: TGTGCCAGCTCACCCTCAGTGTTAGCGGGGGGGCGGACCAAAAACATTCAGTACTTC

V: TRBV7-3
size: NA
D: NA
J: TRBJ1-2
CDR3: CASSPLGTPYGYTF
DNA: TGTGCCAGCAGCCCACTAGGGACTCCTTATGGCTACACCTTC

V: TRBV20-1
size: NA
D: NA
J: TRBJ2-1
CDR3: CSALGRGYNEQFF
DNA: TGCAGTGCCCTCGGGCGGGGATACAATGAGCAGTTCTTC

V: TRBV11-2
size: few
D: NA
J: TRBJ1-6
CDR3: CASSFGARTLSGLDF
DNA: TGTGCCAGCAGCTTTGGGGCTAGAACCCTCTCTGGGCTCGACTTT

V: TRBV6-2/TRBV6-3
size: NA
D: NA
J: TRBJ2-7
CDR3: CASSTRGNLYEQYF
DNA: TGTGCCAGCAGTACCCGGGGGAACCTCTACGAGCAGTACTTC

V: TRBV9
size: few
D: NA
J: TRBJ1-4
CDR3: CASSADGATNEKLFF
DNA: TGTGCCAGCAGCGCAGATGGTGCAACTAATGAAAAACTGTTTTTT

V: TRBV18
size: NA
D: NA
J: TRBJ1-1
CDR3: CASSSAWGNTEAFF
DNA: TGTGCCAGCTCGTCCGCGTGGGGGAACACTGAAGCTTTCTTT

V: TRBV20-1
size: NA
D: NA
J: TRBJ2-3
CDR3: CSARPIPGFGGTDTQYF
DNA: TGCAGTGCTAGACCAATTCCCGGATTCGGGGGCACAGATACGCAGTATTTT

V: TRBV7-2
size: few
D: NA
J: TRBJ1-4
CDR3: CASSLGSSRPVQLFF
DNA: TGTGCCAGCAGCTTAGGGAGCTCCCGCCCGGTTCAACTGTTTTTT

V: TRBV6-5
size: few
D: NA
J: TRBJ1-1
CDR3: CASSYRDVNTEAFF
DNA: TGTGCCAGCAGTTACCGGGACGTAAACACTGAAGCTTTCTTT

V: TRBV20-1
size: few
D: TRBD2
J: TRBJ2-7
CDR3: CSLAGAPYEQYF
DNA: TGCAGCTTAGCGGGGGCGCCCTACGAGCAGTACTTC

V: TRBV5-1
size: NA
D: NA
J: TRBJ1-1
CDR3: CATRARVSHMNTEAFF
DNA: TGCGCCACCCGAGCGAGGGTGAGTCATATGAACACTGAAGCTTTCTTT

V: TRBV27
size: NA
D: NA
J: TRBJ2-7
CDR3: CASSPIGQPASYEQYF
DNA: TGTGCCAGCAGTCCCATCGGGCAGCCCGCCTCCTACGAGCAGTACTTC

V: TRBV9
size: few
D: NA
J: TRBJ2-4
CDR3: CASSVAGEDIQYF
DNA: TGTGCCAGCAGCGTAGCGGGGGAGGACATTCAGTACTTC